The 14 T cell receptor beta chains below come from one sample, sequenced in a study of shared clonotypes between healthy human individuals. TCRdb's copy holds only in-frame clones and misses some; the assay was immunoSEQ multiplex PCR. The sample lists more than 400,000 clones; 90% to 96% were seen once. Material for sequencing was naive CD4+ T cells sorted from blood. Regarding subset: CD45RA+ positively selected. The receptors derive from a woman aged 25 to 45 in good health.

The chain links TRBV18 to TRBJ2-7; D gene ambiguous. CDR3 length: 15 amino acids. Germline lookup yields CDR1 KGHSH and CDR2 LQKENI. Trimming took off 1 base at V and 3 bases at J, with 13 bases between the two ends. CDR3 region: CASSPQFTTGYEQYF. Here the CDR3 DNA reads TGTGCCAGCTCACCACAATTCACGACGGGCTACGAGCAGTACTTC.

This rearrangement joins TRBV29-1 to TRBJ1-4; D is ambiguous. With 4 bases removed from V and 8 bases from J, the gap between germline ends came to 14 bases. Per the germline V gene, CDR1 is SQVTM and CDR2 is ANQGSEA. This CDR3 has 13 residues. This CDR3 is CSVGAIVGEKLFF. DNA for the CDR3: TGCAGCGTTGGGGCCATAGTCGGAGAAAAACTGTTTTTT.

The CDR3 nucleotides read TGTGCCAGCAGCCTGACTAGCGGTCGCGATACGCAGTATTTT. Translating gives CASSLTSGRDTQYF. The J gene is TRBJ2-3, the V gene TRBV27; 9 bases are shared with TRBD2. The length of the CDR3 is 14 residues. Germline CDR1 and CDR2: MNHEY and SMNVEV (reference sequence). The V gene end was trimmed by 6 bases and the J gene end by 6 bases; junction bases not matched to a gene: 7.

This clone has only one observation. The chain has TRBV6-5 and TRBJ1-4; tentatively, D is TRBD1 (5 bases). Germline CDR1 and CDR2: MNHEY and SVGAGI. Trimming removed 0 bases from V and 10 bases from J, with 18 bases in between. The CDR3 sequence is 16 residues long. Here the CDR3 DNA reads TGTGCCAGCAGTTACTCGATATCCGGCAGGGTGGGAAAACTGTTTTTT. The encoded protein is CASSYSISGRVGKLFF.

This CDR3 is CAWSRAGTASNQPQHF. The CDR3 region has the DNA TGTGCCTGGAGTAGAGCCGGGACAGCTAGCAATCAGCCCCAGCATTTT. The chain employs TRBV30 and TRBJ1-5, with 7 nucleotides matching TRBD1. Per germline, CDR1 GTSNPN and CDR2 SVGIG (reference sequence). The junction had 7 bases not matched to a gene; V was cut back by 2 bases and J by 0 bases. CDR3 length: 16 amino acids.

V and J are TRBV5-1 and TRBJ2-7; TRBD2 aligns across 14 bases. The CDR3 totals 16 residues. CDR1 is SGHRS and CDR2 is YFSETQ in the germline V gene. J lost 7 bases, V lost 3 bases, and 9 bases had no gene match. CDR3 in DNA: TGCGCCAGCAGCTCGATGGGACTAGCGGGAGTATTGGAGCAGTACTTC. Translation gives CASSSMGLAGVLEQYF.

The chain is built from TRBV2 and TRBJ1-2; 7 nucleotides align to TRBD1. With V trimmed by 2 bases and J by 7 bases, 10 bases remained unmatched. Germline V gene sequence: CDR1 SNHLY, CDR2 FYNNEI. This CDR3 comprises 15 residues. CDR3 sequence (DNA): TGTGCCAGCAGTGAACTTACAGGGGCCCTACGTGGCTACACCTTC. It codes for CASSELTGALRGYTF.

The chain uses TRBV5-4 and TRBJ2-7; D not certain. The CDR3 contains 13 residues. V dropped 5 bases and J dropped 2 bases, with 11 bases sitting between them. The germline V gene encodes CDR1 SGHNT and CDR2 YYREEE (reference sequence). CDR3 amino acids: CASSGQNTYEQYF. The CDR3 nucleotides are TGTGCCAGCAGTGGCCAAAACACCTACGAGCAGTACTTC.

V gene TRBV4-1 combines with J gene TRBJ2-5; tentatively, D is TRBD1 or TRBD2 (6 bases each). CDR1 and CDR2 from the germline V gene are MGHRA and YSYEKL. The length of the CDR3 is 13 residues. V shed 5 bases and J shed 11 bases, with 18 bases lying between them. The CDR3 region has the DNA TGCGCCAGCAGCTTACAGGGATATCGGGAGCAGTACTTC. Translation gives CASSLQGYREQYF.

V gene TRBV5-1 combines with J gene TRBJ2-3; D unclear. V lost 4 bases and J lost 4, with 16 bases in between. This CDR3 contains 15 residues. Looked up from germline, CDR1 is SGHRS and CDR2 is YFSETQ. The chain's CDR3 is CASSPHQGEADTQYF. The CDR3 coding sequence is TGCGCCAGCAGCCCCCATCAAGGAGAGGCAGATACGCAGTATTTT.

V and J are TRBV28 and TRBJ2-3; TRBD2 aligns across 11 bases. Germline CDR1 and CDR2: MDHEN and SYDVKM. The CDR3 extends over 18 amino acids. The junction had 12 bases not matched to a gene; V was cut back by 5 bases and J by 2 bases. CDR3 in amino acids: CASSPTRLAGRNTDTQYF. CDR3 in DNA: TGTGCCAGCAGTCCAACAAGACTAGCGGGGAGGAACACAGATACGCAGTATTTT. Full variable domain (missing parts from reference TRBV28 and TRBJ2-3): DVKVTQSSRYLVKRTGEKVFLECVQDMDHENMFWYRQDPGLGLRLIYFSYDVKMKEKGDIPEGYSVSREKKERFSLILESASTNQTSMYLCASSPTRLAGRNTDTQYFGPGTRLTVL.

The genes are TRBV2 and TRBJ2-1; 13 bases align to TRBD2. The CDR3 is made up of 17 amino acids. V shed 3 bases, J shed 4 bases, and the junction held 6 bases outside the gene matches. CDR1 is SNHLY and CDR2 is FYNNEI in the germline V gene. In DNA, the CDR3 is TGTGCCAGCAGTGAGACTAGCGGGAGGACAATTTACAATGAGCAGTTCTTC. It encodes CASSETSGRTIYNEQFF. Full variable domain (outside the CDR3, taken from reference TRBV2 and TRBJ2-1): EPEVTQTPSHQVTQMGQEVILRCVPISNHLYFYWYRQILGQKVEFLVSFYNNEISEKSEIFDDQFSVERPDGSNFTLKIRSTKLEDSAMYFCASSETSGRTIYNEQFFGPGTRLTVL.

The chain couples TRBV18 to TRBJ2-1; D is unclear. Germline loops: CDR1 KGHSH, CDR2 LQKENI. The CDR3 covers 15 residues. Trimming removed 6 bases from V and 0 bases from J, with 12 bases in between. CDR3 loop: CASSPSLSSYNEQFF. The CDR3 coding sequence is TGTGCCAGCTCGCCCTCCTTGAGCTCCTACAATGAGCAGTTCTTC.

J is TRBJ2-7 and V is TRBV5-1, with D possibly being TRBD1 (6 bases). Germline CDR1 SGHRS, CDR2 YFSETQ. The germline V and J ends were trimmed by 3 bases and 3 bases, with 16 bases remaining between them. The CDR3 consists of 15 residues. CDR3 loop: CASSSTGLTHYEQYF. CDR3 in DNA: TGCGCCAGCAGCTCAACAGGGCTAACCCACTACGAGCAGTACTTC.